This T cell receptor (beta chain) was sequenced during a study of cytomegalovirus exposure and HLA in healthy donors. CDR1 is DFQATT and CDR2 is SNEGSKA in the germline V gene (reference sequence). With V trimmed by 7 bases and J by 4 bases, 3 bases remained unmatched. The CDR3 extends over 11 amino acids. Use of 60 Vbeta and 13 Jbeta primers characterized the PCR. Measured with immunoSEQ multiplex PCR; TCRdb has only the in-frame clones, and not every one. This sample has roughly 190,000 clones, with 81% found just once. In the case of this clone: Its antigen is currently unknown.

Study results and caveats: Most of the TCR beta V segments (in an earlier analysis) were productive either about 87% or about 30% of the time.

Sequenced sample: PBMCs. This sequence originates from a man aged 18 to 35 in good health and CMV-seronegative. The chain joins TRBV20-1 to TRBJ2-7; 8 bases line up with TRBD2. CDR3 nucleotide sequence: TGCAGTGGGGTAGCGGGGTACGAGCAGTACTTC. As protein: CSGVAGYEQYF.